This entry is about one TCR beta chain. Germline V gene data show CDR1 as MGHRA and CDR2 as YSYEKL. The CDR3 length is 19 residues. V shed 0 bases and J 10 bases; nucleotides not matched to a gene: 17. This entry belongs to a study of blood T cell repertoires in COVID-19. For the study at large: Samples came from the United States, Italy and Spain, spanning acute and convalescent COVID-19. In each case, the material was cDNA or gDNA derived from T cells, B-cell-depleted T cells, or PBMCs.

Original analysis: From reference gene primer amplification, estimates of nucleated cell counts were derived. Sequencing used immunoSEQ multiplex PCR; TCRdb keeps in-frame clones, though not all of them. D and trimming come from the DNA, and the V and J calls and clone size come from that table. The sample shows more than 45,000 clones, roughly 87% of them seen only once. The sequencing input was peripheral blood. V and J are TRBV4-1 and TRBJ1-6; TRBD1 agrees at 8 bases. This receptor was identified in a woman aged 55-69 years with acute or convalescent COVID-19. This CDR3 is CASSQDQGGRGRFQSPLHF. As DNA, the CDR3 is TGCGCCAGCAGCCAAGATCAGGGAGGCAGGGGGCGCTTCCAATCACCCCTCCACTTT.